This T cell receptor beta chain stems from a study of control samples from healthy donors and cancer patients. Only in-frame clones appear in the TCRdb table, and some are missing; sequencing was by immunoSEQ multiplex PCR. The data contain over 150,000 clones, around nine tenths of them singletons. The TCR sequence derives from a man aged 25-40 years in good health. The sequencing sample was made of blood.

Here the CDR3 reads CASSRARDRKSNQPQHF. The CDR3 DNA sequence: TGTGCCAGCAGCCGAGCCCGAGACAGGAAAAGCAATCAGCCCCAGCATTTT. This chain links TRBV7-8 with TRBJ1-5; possible D gene TRBD1, 6 bases. Germline CDR1 SGHVS, CDR2 FQNEAQ. The CDR3 length is 17 residues. V lost 5 bases to trimming and J lost 1 base, with 18 bases between them.